The rows below give T cell receptor beta chains drawn from one sample of a study of identical twins. TCRdb used MiXCR to reprocess the 5' RACE reads, holding one entry per CDR3 protein. Here the sample spans a few hundred thousand distinct CDR3 sequences, about 15% being singletons. These data were also filed under a second study, of yellow fever vaccine responses in identical twins.

Material: CD4+ T cells sorted from blood. These receptors all come from a young woman in good health. CDR3s include the opening cysteine and the closing phenylalanine or tryptophan. The order of the fields is V gene, CDR3 length, J gene, CDR3 protein.

V gene: TRBV7-6
CDR3 length: 13
J gene: TRBJ2-3
CDR3 protein: CASSLAGAYTQYF

V gene: TRBV7-9
CDR3 length: 15
J gene: TRBJ2-5
CDR3 protein: CASSLFPRGEETQYF

V gene: TRBV29-1
CDR3 length: 14
J gene: TRBJ2-6
CDR3 protein: CSATGGAGANVLTF

V gene: TRBV9
CDR3 length: 15
J gene: TRBJ1-6
CDR3 protein: CASSALGTGASPLHF

V gene: TRBV5-5
CDR3 length: 13
J gene: TRBJ1-2
CDR3 protein: CASSLTVNYGYTF

V gene: TRBV3-1
CDR3 length: 17
J gene: TRBJ2-1
CDR3 protein: CASSHPRSWVPEWEQFF

V gene: TRBV29-1
CDR3 length: 14
J gene: TRBJ1-1
CDR3 protein: CSVASGIMNTEAFF

V gene: TRBV4-1
CDR3 length: 13
J gene: TRBJ1-1
CDR3 protein: CASRRATATEAFF

V gene: TRBV5-1
CDR3 length: 17
J gene: TRBJ2-2
CDR3 protein: CASSSAGTGIGAGELFF

V gene: TRBV20-1
CDR3 length: 13
J gene: TRBJ2-7
CDR3 protein: CSAKVGGSYEQYF

V gene: TRBV3-2
CDR3 length: 14
J gene: TRBJ1-1
CDR3 protein: CASSQEQGGTEAFF

V gene: TRBV7-9
CDR3 length: 15
J gene: TRBJ2-5
CDR3 protein: CASSLGPGLIETQYF

V gene: TRBV12-3/TRBV12-4
CDR3 length: 16
J gene: TRBJ2-1
CDR3 protein: CASSPTSGSGYNEQFF

V gene: TRBV28
CDR3 length: 13
J gene: TRBJ1-2
CDR3 protein: CASSPGGGYGYTF

V gene: TRBV12-3/TRBV12-4
CDR3 length: 13
J gene: TRBJ1-1
CDR3 protein: CASSIAGNTEAFF

V gene: TRBV5-1
CDR3 length: 15
J gene: TRBJ2-2
CDR3 protein: CTSSPEGRNTGELFF

V gene: TRBV10-3
CDR3 length: 12
J gene: TRBJ2-7
CDR3 protein: CAISDDAYEQYF

V gene: TRBV5-1
CDR3 length: 13
J gene: TRBJ2-2
CDR3 protein: CASSLAGQSKLFF

V gene: TRBV10-3
CDR3 length: 14
J gene: TRBJ2-3
CDR3 protein: CAISIRELTDTQYF

V gene: TRBV5-1
CDR3 length: 16
J gene: TRBJ1-6
CDR3 protein: CASSFQVGTANSPLHF

V gene: TRBV20-1
CDR3 length: 12
J gene: TRBJ1-2
CDR3 protein: CSARDRTAGYTF

V gene: TRBV6-6
CDR3 length: 12
J gene: TRBJ2-7
CDR3 protein: CSTSGRSREQYF

V gene: TRBV12-3/TRBV12-4
CDR3 length: 14
J gene: TRBJ1-6
CDR3 protein: CASSRRQGNSPLHF

V gene: TRBV3-1
CDR3 length: 16
J gene: TRBJ2-1
CDR3 protein: CASSKQRERGYNEQFF

V gene: TRBV27
CDR3 length: 15
J gene: TRBJ2-2
CDR3 protein: CASRTGQVNTGELFF

V gene: TRBV2
CDR3 length: 14
J gene: TRBJ2-7
CDR3 protein: CASSLGQGRGEQYF

V gene: TRBV10-3
CDR3 length: 14
J gene: TRBJ2-3
CDR3 protein: CAISESSGTDTQYF

V gene: TRBV27
CDR3 length: 18
J gene: TRBJ2-1
CDR3 protein: CASSFISRLAGGRDEQFF

V gene: TRBV10-2
CDR3 length: 15
J gene: TRBJ1-5
CDR3 protein: CASKEPGQSNQPQHF

V gene: TRBV29-1
CDR3 length: 14
J gene: TRBJ2-1
CDR3 protein: CSGTGVEPYNEQFF

V gene: TRBV12-3/TRBV12-4
CDR3 length: 12
J gene: TRBJ2-1
CDR3 protein: CASSVTSMGQFF

V gene: TRBV20-1
CDR3 length: 11
J gene: TRBJ2-1
CDR3 protein: CSARGWSEQFF

V gene: TRBV7-2
CDR3 length: 13
J gene: TRBJ1-5
CDR3 protein: CASSLGRNQPQHF

V gene: TRBV25-1
CDR3 length: 16
J gene: TRBJ2-1
CDR3 protein: CASSETLAGGYNEQFF

V gene: TRBV6-5
CDR3 length: 12
J gene: TRBJ2-3
CDR3 protein: CASKSTVNTQYF

V gene: TRBV9
CDR3 length: 14
J gene: TRBJ2-2
CDR3 protein: CASSVSASTGELFF

V gene: TRBV24-1
CDR3 length: 16
J gene: TRBJ2-2
CDR3 protein: CATSGTDGQNTGELFF

V gene: TRBV28
CDR3 length: 16
J gene: TRBJ2-2
CDR3 protein: CASNLGGKGHTGELFF

V gene: TRBV27
CDR3 length: 13
J gene: TRBJ1-1
CDR3 protein: CASSGQVFAEAFF

V gene: TRBV5-1
CDR3 length: 14
J gene: TRBJ1-4
CDR3 protein: CASSRKGANEKLFF

V gene: TRBV7-6
CDR3 length: 14
J gene: TRBJ2-1
CDR3 protein: CASSSRDAYNEQFF

V gene: TRBV20-1
CDR3 length: 13
J gene: TRBJ1-2
CDR3 protein: CSAKPGRGDGYTF

V gene: TRBV6-1
CDR3 length: 14
J gene: TRBJ1-3
CDR3 protein: CASSEAIPGNTIYF

V gene: TRBV29-1
CDR3 length: 14
J gene: TRBJ2-3
CDR3 protein: CSVTTGGSTDTQYF

V gene: TRBV6-6
CDR3 length: 13
J gene: TRBJ1-2
CDR3 protein: CASSSRGVDGYTF

V gene: TRBV5-1
CDR3 length: 15
J gene: TRBJ1-1
CDR3 protein: CASSLAGPPDTEAFF

V gene: TRBV6-1
CDR3 length: 13
J gene: TRBJ1-2
CDR3 protein: CASSKQAPKGYTF

V gene: TRBV29-1
CDR3 length: 14
J gene: TRBJ2-1
CDR3 protein: CSVEIPGLYNEQFF

V gene: TRBV9
CDR3 length: 14
J gene: TRBJ2-7
CDR3 protein: CASSVAGLGYEQYF